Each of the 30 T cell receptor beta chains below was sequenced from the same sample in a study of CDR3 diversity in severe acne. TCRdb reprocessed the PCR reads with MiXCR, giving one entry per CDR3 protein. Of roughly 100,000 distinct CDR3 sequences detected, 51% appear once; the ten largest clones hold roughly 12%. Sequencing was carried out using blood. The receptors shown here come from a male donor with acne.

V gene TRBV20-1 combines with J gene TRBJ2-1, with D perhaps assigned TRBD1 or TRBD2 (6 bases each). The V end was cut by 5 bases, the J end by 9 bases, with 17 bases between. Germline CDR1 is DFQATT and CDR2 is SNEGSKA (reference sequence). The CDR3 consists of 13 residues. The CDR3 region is CSASKRGVFEQFF. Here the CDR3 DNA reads TGCAGTGCTTCAAAGAGGGGGGTTTTTGAGCAGTTCTTC.

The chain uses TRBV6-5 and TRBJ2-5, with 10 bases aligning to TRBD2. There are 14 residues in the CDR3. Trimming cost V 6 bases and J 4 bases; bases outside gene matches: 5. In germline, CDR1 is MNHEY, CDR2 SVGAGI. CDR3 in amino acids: CASRLAGGGETQYF. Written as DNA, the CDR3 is TGTGCCAGCAGATTAGCGGGAGGTGGAGAGACCCAGTACTTC.

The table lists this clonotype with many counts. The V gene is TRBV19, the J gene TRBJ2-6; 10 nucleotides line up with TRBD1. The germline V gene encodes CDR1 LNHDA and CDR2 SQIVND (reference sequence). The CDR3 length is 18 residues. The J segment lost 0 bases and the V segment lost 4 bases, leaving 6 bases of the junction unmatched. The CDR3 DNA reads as TGTGCCAGTAGTACGGGACAGGGGCAGTCCTCTGGGGCCAACGTCCTGACTTTC. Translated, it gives CASSTGQGQSSGANVLTF.

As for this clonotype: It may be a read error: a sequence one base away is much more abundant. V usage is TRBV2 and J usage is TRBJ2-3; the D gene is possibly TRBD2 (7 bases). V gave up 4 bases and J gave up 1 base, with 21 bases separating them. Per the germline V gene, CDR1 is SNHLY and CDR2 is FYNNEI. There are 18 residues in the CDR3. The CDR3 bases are TGTGCCAGCAGTGGAAACCGCTATGAGGGGGGGGGCACAGATACGCAGTATTTT. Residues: CASSGNRYEGGGTDTQYF. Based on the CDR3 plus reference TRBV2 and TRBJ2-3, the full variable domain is EPEVTQTPSHQVTQMGQEVILRCVPISNHLYFYWYRQILGQKVEFLVSFYNNEISEKSEIFDDQFSVERPDGSNFTLKIRSTKLEDSAMYFCASSGNRYEGGGTDTQYFGPGTRLTVL.

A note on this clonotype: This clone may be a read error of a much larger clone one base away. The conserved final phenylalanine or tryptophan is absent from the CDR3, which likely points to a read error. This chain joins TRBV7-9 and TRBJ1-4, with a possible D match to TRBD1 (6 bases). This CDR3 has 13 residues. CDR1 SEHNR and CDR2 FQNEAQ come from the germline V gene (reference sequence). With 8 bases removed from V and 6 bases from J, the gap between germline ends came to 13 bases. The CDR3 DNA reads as TGTGCCAGCCAATCGGCAGGGGATGAAAAACTGTTTTCT. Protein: CASQSAGDEKLFS.

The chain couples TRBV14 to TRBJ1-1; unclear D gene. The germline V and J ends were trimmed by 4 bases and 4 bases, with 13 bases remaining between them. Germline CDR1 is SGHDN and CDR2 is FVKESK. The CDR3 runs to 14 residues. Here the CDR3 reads CASSLTNFGTEAFF. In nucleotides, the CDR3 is TGTGCCAGCAGCCTAACGAACTTTGGCACTGAAGCTTTCTTT.

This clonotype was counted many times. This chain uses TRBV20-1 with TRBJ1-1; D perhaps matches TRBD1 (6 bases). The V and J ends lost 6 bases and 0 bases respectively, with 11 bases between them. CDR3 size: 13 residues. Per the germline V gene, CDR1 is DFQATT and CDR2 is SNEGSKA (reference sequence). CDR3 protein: CSANQGMNTEAFF. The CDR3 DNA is TGCAGTGCCAATCAGGGGATGAACACTGAAGCTTTCTTT.

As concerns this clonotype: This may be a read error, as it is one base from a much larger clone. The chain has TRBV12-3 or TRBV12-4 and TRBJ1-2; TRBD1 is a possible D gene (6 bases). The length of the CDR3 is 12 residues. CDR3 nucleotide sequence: TGTGGCAGCAGCAAGGGGGGCTATGGCTACACCTTC. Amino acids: CGSSKGGYGYTF.

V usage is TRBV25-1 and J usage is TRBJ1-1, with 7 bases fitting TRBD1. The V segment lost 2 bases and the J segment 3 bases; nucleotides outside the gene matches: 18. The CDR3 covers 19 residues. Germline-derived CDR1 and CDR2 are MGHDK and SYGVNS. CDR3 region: CASSETGQESRRGYTEAFF. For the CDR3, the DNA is TGTGCCAGCAGTGAAACTGGACAGGAATCACGGAGGGGCTACACTGAAGCTTTCTTT. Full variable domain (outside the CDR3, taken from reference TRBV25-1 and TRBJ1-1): EADIYQTPRYLVIGTGKKITLECSQTMGHDKMYWYQQDPGMELHLIHYSYGVNSTEKGDLSSESTVSRIRTEHFPLTLESARPSHTSQYLCASSETGQESRRGYTEAFFGQGTRLTVV.

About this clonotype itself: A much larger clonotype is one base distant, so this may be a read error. The CDR3 nucleotides are TGTGCCAGCAGCGGGACAGGGGTTAGCAATCAGCCCCAGCATTTT. This codes for CASSGTGVSNQPQHF. V is TRBV2 and J is TRBJ1-5; TRBD1 matches at 10 bases. The CDR3 consists of 15 residues. Trimming at V came to 6 bases and at J to 0 bases, leaving 2 bases not matched to a gene. Germline CDR1 SNHLY, CDR2 FYNNEI.

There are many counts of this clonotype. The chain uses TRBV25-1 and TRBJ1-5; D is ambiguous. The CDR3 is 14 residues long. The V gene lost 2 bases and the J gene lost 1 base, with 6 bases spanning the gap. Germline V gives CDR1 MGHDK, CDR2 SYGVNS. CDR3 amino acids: CASSEGLSNQPQHF. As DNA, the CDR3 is TGTGCCAGCAGTGAAGGGTTGAGCAATCAGCCCCAGCATTTT.

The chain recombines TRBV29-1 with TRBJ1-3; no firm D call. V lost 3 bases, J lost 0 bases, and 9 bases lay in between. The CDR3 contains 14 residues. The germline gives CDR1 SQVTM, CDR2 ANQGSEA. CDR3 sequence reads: CSVESGLSGNTIYF. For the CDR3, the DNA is TGCAGCGTTGAGTCGGGCCTCTCTGGAAACACCATATATTTT.

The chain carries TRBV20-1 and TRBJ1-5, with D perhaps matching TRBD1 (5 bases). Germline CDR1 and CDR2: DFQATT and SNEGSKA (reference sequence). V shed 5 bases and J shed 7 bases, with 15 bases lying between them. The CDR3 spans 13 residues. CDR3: CSAGRRGRQPQHF. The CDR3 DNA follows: TGCAGTGCTGGGAGGCGGGGGAGGCAGCCCCAGCATTTT.

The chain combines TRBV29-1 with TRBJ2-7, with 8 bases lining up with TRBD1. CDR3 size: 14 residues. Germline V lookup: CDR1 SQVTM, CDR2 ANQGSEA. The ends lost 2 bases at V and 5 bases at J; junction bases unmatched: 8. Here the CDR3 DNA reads TGCAGCGTTGAATATTGGCAGGGGGCCGACGAGCAGTACTTC. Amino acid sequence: CSVEYWQGADEQYF.

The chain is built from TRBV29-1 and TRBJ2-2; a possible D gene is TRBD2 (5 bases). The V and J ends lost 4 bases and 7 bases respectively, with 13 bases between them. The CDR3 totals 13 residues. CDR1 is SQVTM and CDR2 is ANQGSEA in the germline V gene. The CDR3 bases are TGCAGCGTTGGCAGCCGGGGTCACGGGGAGCTGTTTTTT. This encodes CSVGSRGHGELFF.

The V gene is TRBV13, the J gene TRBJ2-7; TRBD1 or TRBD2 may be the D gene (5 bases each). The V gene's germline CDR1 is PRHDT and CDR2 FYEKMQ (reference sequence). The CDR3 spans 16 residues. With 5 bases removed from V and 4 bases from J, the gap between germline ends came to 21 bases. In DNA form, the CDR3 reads TGTGCCAGCAGCCCGAACCCAGGACTGGGGGAGTACGAGCAGTACTTC. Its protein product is CASSPNPGLGEYEQYF.

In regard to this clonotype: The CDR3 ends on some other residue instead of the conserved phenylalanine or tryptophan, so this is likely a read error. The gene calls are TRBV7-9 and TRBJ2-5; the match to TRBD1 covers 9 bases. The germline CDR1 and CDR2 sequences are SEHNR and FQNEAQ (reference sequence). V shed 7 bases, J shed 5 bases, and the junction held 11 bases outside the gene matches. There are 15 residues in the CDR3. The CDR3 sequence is CASNPRDRARETQYL. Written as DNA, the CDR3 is TGTGCCAGCAACCCGCGGGACAGGGCGAGGGAGACCCAGTACCTC.

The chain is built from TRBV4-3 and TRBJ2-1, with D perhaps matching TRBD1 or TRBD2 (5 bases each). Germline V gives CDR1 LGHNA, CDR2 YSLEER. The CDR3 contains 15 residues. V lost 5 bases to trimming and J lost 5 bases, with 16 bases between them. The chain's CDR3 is CASSAQGVRDNEQFF. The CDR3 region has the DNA TGCGCCAGCAGCGCTCAGGGAGTTAGGGACAATGAGCAGTTCTTC.

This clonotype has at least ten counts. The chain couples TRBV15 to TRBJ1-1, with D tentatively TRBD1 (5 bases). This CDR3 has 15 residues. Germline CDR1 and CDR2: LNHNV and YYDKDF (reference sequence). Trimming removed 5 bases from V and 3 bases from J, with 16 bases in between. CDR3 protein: CATSPHTGGDTEAFF. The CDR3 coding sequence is TGTGCCACCAGCCCACATACTGGGGGGGACACTGAAGCTTTCTTT.

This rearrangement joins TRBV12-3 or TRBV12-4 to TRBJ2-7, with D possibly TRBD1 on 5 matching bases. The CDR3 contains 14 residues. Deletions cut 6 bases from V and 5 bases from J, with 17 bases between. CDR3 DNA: TGTGCCAGCAGATCGTCAGGGCGGCTCGACGAGCAGTACTTC. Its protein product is CASRSSGRLDEQYF.

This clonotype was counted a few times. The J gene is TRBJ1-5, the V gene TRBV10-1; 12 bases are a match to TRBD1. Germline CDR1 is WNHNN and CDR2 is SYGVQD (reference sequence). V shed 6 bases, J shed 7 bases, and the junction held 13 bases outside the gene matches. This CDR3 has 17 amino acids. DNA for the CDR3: TGCGCCAGCAGAGATATTTCCGGGACAGGGGGCGCCCAGCCCCAGCATTTT. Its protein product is CASRDISGTGGAQPQHF.

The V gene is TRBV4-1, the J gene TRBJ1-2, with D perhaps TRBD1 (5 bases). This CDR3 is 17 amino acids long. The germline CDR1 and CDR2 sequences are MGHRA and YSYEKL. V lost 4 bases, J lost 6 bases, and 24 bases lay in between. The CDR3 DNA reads TGCGCCAGCAGCCTCGGGACGGCAGCTTTTCAGGGTGATGGCTACACCTTC. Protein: CASSLGTAAFQGDGYTF.

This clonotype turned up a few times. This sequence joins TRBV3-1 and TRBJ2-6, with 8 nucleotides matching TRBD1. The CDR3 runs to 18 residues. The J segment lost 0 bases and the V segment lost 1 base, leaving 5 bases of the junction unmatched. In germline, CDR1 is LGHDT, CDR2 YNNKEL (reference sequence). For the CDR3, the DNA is TGTGCCAGCAGCCAAGGGACAGGGCGTAGCTCTGGGGCCAACGTCCTGACTTTC. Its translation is CASSQGTGRSSGANVLTF.

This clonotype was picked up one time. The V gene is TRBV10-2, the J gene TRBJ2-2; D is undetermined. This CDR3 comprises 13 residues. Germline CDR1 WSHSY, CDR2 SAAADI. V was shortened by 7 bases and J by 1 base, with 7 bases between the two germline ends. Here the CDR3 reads CASTDQNTGELFF. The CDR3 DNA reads TGCGCCAGCACCGATCAGAACACCGGGGAGCTGTTTTTT.

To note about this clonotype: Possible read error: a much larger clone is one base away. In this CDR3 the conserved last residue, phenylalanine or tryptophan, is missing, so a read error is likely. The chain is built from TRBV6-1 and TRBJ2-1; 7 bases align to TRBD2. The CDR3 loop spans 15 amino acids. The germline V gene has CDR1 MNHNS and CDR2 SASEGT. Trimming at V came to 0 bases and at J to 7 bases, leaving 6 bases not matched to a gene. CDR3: CASSEAASGYNEQFL. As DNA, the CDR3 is TGTGCCAGCAGTGAAGCTGCTAGCGGATATAATGAGCAGTTCCTC.

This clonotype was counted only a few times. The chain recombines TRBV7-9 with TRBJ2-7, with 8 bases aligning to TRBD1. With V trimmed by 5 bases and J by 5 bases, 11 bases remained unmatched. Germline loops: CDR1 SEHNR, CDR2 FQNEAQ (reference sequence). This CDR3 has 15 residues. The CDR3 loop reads CASSGFGQGADEQYF. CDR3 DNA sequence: TGTGCCAGCAGCGGTTTTGGACAGGGTGCTGACGAGCAGTACTTC.

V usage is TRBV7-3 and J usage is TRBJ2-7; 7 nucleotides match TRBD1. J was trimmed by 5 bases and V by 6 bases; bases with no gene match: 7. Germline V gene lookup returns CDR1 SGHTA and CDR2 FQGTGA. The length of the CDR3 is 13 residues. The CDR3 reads CASSPDRAHEQYF. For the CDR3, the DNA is TGTGCCAGCAGTCCAGACAGGGCTCACGAGCAGTACTTC.

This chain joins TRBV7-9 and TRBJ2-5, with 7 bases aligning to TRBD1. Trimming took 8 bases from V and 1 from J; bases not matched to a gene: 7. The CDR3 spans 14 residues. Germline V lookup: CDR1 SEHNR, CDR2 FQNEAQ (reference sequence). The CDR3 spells CASVDRDSQETQYF. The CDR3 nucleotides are TGTGCCAGCGTCGACCGGGACAGCCAAGAGACCCAGTACTTC.

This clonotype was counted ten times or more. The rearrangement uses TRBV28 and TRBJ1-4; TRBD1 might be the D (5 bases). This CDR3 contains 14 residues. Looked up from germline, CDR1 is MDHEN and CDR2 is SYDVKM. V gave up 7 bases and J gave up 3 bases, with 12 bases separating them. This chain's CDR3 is CASNDDSSNEKLFF. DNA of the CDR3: TGTGCCAGCAACGACGACAGCTCTAATGAAAAACTGTTTTTT.

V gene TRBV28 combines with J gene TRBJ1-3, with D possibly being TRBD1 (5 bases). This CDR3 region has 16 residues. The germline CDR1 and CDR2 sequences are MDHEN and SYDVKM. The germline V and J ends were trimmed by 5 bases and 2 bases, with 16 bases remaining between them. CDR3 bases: TGTGCCAGCAGTGCCCTTGGGAGGGGTGCTGGAAACACCATATATTTT. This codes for CASSALGRGAGNTIYF.